A selection of T cell receptor beta chains follows, all from one sample in a study of HIV-infected children after antiretroviral therapy interruption. TCRdb ran MiXCR on the 3' RACE reads and lists one entry per CDR3 protein. The sample has around 40,000 distinct CDR3 sequences, around 7% seen once. The material was CD45RA+ CD4+ T cells from PBMCs, pooled from several time points, obtained from a donor given antiretroviral therapy, either interrupted or continuous. Receptors were obtained from a pool of human donors with HIV. CDR3s include the opening cysteine and the closing phenylalanine or tryptophan. Fields, in order: CDR3 length, V gene, J gene, clone size, D gene, CDR3 protein, CDR3 DNA. A D gene is named only where the DNA matches it firmly. A clone size is listed for some rows: how often the clone was seen (once, few, many), or a class if it is expanded.

len: 13
v_gene: TRBV28
j_gene: TRBJ1-1
abundance: .
d_gene: .
CDR3aa: CASSLGVWTEAFF
CDR3nt: TGTGCCAGCAGTTTGGGGGTTTGGACTGAAGCTTTCTTT

len: 15
v_gene: TRBV29-1
j_gene: TRBJ1-6
abundance: many
d_gene: TRBD1
CDR3aa: CSVGQTGGMDSPLHF
CDR3nt: TGCAGCGTTGGACAGACAGGGGGCATGGATTCACCCCTCCACTTT

len: 15
v_gene: TRBV11-2
j_gene: TRBJ1-4
abundance: many
d_gene: .
CDR3aa: CASSSWERSGEKLFF
CDR3nt: TGTGCCAGCAGCTCATGGGAACGTTCGGGTGAAAAACTGTTTTTT

len: 15
v_gene: TRBV6-6
j_gene: TRBJ1-4
abundance: few
d_gene: .
CDR3aa: CASSYLDGNNEKLFF
CDR3nt: TGTGCCAGCAGTTACCTGGACGGTAACAATGAAAAACTGTTTTTT

len: 14
v_gene: TRBV19
j_gene: TRBJ1-4
abundance: many
d_gene: .
CDR3aa: CASRMTATNEKLFF
CDR3nt: TGTGCCAGTAGGATGACCGCAACTAATGAAAAACTGTTTTTT

len: 14
v_gene: TRBV24-1
j_gene: TRBJ2-7
abundance: many
d_gene: .
CDR3aa: CATSDSTASYEQYF
CDR3nt: TGTGCCACCAGTGATTCGACAGCCTCCTACGAGCAGTACTTC

len: 12
v_gene: TRBV28
j_gene: TRBJ1-1
abundance: once
d_gene: .
CDR3aa: CASSTGGTEAFF
CDR3nt: TGTGCCAGCAGTACCGGGGGCACTGAAGCTTTCTTT

len: 12
v_gene: TRBV6-2/TRBV6-3
j_gene: TRBJ2-1
abundance: many
d_gene: .
CDR3aa: CASSDRSNEQFF
CDR3nt: TGTGCCAGCAGTGACAGGTCCAATGAGCAGTTCTTC

len: 17
v_gene: TRBV4-3
j_gene: TRBJ2-3
abundance: many
d_gene: TRBD1
CDR3aa: CASSQDRDSSSTDTQYF
CDR3nt: TGCGCCAGCAGCCAAGATCGGGACAGCTCTAGCACAGATACGCAGTATTTT

len: 17
v_gene: TRBV28
j_gene: TRBJ2-5
abundance: many
d_gene: TRBD2
CDR3aa: CASGQGGLASFFETQYF
CDR3nt: TGTGCCAGCGGACAAGGGGGACTAGCGAGTTTTTTTGAGACCCAGTACTTC

len: 16
v_gene: TRBV5-1
j_gene: TRBJ2-2
abundance: .
d_gene: TRBD2
CDR3aa: CASSLSGMMNTGELFF
CDR3nt: TGCGCCAGCAGTCTTAGCGGGATGATGAACACCGGGGAGCTGTTTTTT

len: 14
v_gene: TRBV19
j_gene: TRBJ2-5
abundance: many
d_gene: .
CDR3aa: CASSISSAQETQYF
CDR3nt: TGTGCCAGTAGTATTTCGTCGGCTCAAGAGACCCAGTACTTC

len: 15
v_gene: TRBV28
j_gene: TRBJ2-1
abundance: .
d_gene: .
CDR3aa: CASSFSGATYNEQFF
CDR3nt: TGTGCCAGCAGTTTCTCGGGGGCCACATACAATGAGCAGTTCTTC

len: 13
v_gene: TRBV3-1
j_gene: TRBJ1-1
abundance: .
d_gene: TRBD1
CDR3aa: CASSQPDRGEAFF
CDR3nt: TGTGCCAGCAGCCAACCTGACAGGGGCGAAGCTTTCTTT

len: 16
v_gene: TRBV28
j_gene: TRBJ2-1
abundance: many
d_gene: .
CDR3aa: CASTQGVLLSYNEQFF
CDR3nt: TGTGCCAGCACCCAAGGCGTGCTTTTATCCTACAATGAGCAGTTCTTC

len: 14
v_gene: TRBV4-3
j_gene: TRBJ1-5
abundance: many
d_gene: .
CDR3aa: CASSQDSGNQPQHF
CDR3nt: TGCGCCAGCAGCCAAGATTCAGGGAATCAGCCCCAGCATTTT

len: 16
v_gene: TRBV7-2
j_gene: TRBJ1-6
abundance: many
d_gene: .
CDR3aa: CASSSRQVPVGSPLHF
CDR3nt: TGTGCCAGCAGCTCGCGACAGGTCCCTGTCGGATCACCCCTCCACTTT

len: 13
v_gene: TRBV18
j_gene: TRBJ2-7
abundance: many
d_gene: .
CDR3aa: CASSPLRQYEQYF
CDR3nt: TGTGCCAGCTCACCACTCAGGCAGTACGAGCAGTACTTC

len: 13
v_gene: TRBV4-2
j_gene: TRBJ2-7
abundance: many
d_gene: .
CDR3aa: CASSQDLRYEQYF
CDR3nt: TGTGCCAGCAGCCAAGATTTGCGTTACGAGCAGTACTTC

len: 13
v_gene: TRBV10-1
j_gene: TRBJ1-1
abundance: many
d_gene: TRBD1
CDR3aa: CASSFDRDTEAFF
CDR3nt: TGCGCCAGCAGTTTCGACAGGGACACTGAAGCTTTCTTT

len: 14
v_gene: TRBV6-1
j_gene: TRBJ1-1
abundance: .
d_gene: .
CDR3aa: CASSESLGQSEAFF
CDR3nt: TGTGCCAGCAGTGAATCCCTAGGACAGTCTGAAGCTTTCTTT

len: 14
v_gene: TRBV19
j_gene: TRBJ2-2
abundance: .
d_gene: .
CDR3aa: CASSIASRTGELFF
CDR3nt: TGTGCCAGTAGTATAGCCAGTAGGACCGGGGAGCTGTTTTTT

len: 18
v_gene: TRBV7-2
j_gene: TRBJ2-5
abundance: many
d_gene: TRBD2
CDR3aa: CASSLVAGGGRDPKTQYF
CDR3nt: TGTGCCAGCAGCTTAGTAGCCGGGGGGGGCCGAGACCCTAAGACCCAGTACTTC

len: 12
v_gene: TRBV19
j_gene: TRBJ1-2
abundance: many
d_gene: .
CDR3aa: CASSIQERGYTF
CDR3nt: TGTGCCAGTAGTATTCAGGAGCGAGGCTACACCTTC

len: 15
v_gene: TRBV27
j_gene: TRBJ2-5
abundance: .
d_gene: TRBD1
CDR3aa: CASKRRTGLHETQYF
CDR3nt: TGTGCCAGCAAACGAAGGACAGGATTGCATGAGACCCAGTACTTC

len: 16
v_gene: TRBV12-5
j_gene: TRBJ2-7
abundance: few
d_gene: .
CDR3aa: CASGLVLGQEPYEQYF
CDR3nt: TGTGCTAGTGGTTTGGTATTAGGGCAGGAGCCCTACGAGCAGTACTTC

len: 15
v_gene: TRBV23-1
j_gene: TRBJ2-3
abundance: many
d_gene: TRBD1
CDR3aa: CASRPRDRGWYTQYF
CDR3nt: TGCGCCAGCAGGCCCCGGGACAGGGGGTGGTATACGCAGTATTTT

len: 15
v_gene: TRBV11-2
j_gene: TRBJ2-1
abundance: many
d_gene: TRBD2
CDR3aa: CASSSSSGDFYEQFF
CDR3nt: TGTGCCAGCAGCTCCTCTAGCGGGGACTTCTATGAGCAGTTCTTC

len: 12
v_gene: TRBV23-1
j_gene: TRBJ2-5
abundance: few
d_gene: .
CDR3aa: CASSRSAEAQYF
CDR3nt: TGCGCCAGCAGTCGGTCTGCAGAGGCCCAGTACTTC

len: 17
v_gene: TRBV19
j_gene: TRBJ1-5
abundance: few
d_gene: .
CDR3aa: CASSISWDPYSNQPQHF
CDR3nt: TGTGCCAGTAGTATATCGTGGGACCCCTATAGCAATCAGCCCCAGCATTTT

len: 11
v_gene: TRBV29-1
j_gene: TRBJ2-2
abundance: many
d_gene: .
CDR3aa: CSGRGPGELFF
CDR3nt: TGCAGCGGTCGGGGGCCCGGGGAGCTGTTTTTT

len: 18
v_gene: TRBV3-1
j_gene: TRBJ2-6
abundance: many
d_gene: .
CDR3aa: CASSPPRQSLSGANVLTF
CDR3nt: TGTGCCAGCAGCCCGCCCCGACAGAGCCTCTCTGGGGCCAACGTCCTGACTTTC

len: 15
v_gene: TRBV6-6
j_gene: TRBJ1-5
abundance: many
d_gene: TRBD1
CDR3aa: CASRGRDREDQPQHF
CDR3nt: TGTGCCAGCAGGGGCCGGGACAGGGAAGATCAGCCCCAGCATTTT

len: 13
v_gene: TRBV6-2/TRBV6-3
j_gene: TRBJ1-5
abundance: .
d_gene: .
CDR3aa: CASSLVGGQPQHF
CDR3nt: TGTGCCAGCAGTCTCGTGGGGGGCCAGCCCCAGCATTTT

len: 12
v_gene: TRBV10-2
j_gene: TRBJ1-2
abundance: many
d_gene: .
CDR3aa: CASSGENSDYTF
CDR3nt: TGTGCCAGCAGTGGTGAAAACTCCGACTACACCTTC

len: 13
v_gene: TRBV13
j_gene: TRBJ2-7
abundance: medium-sized
d_gene: .
CDR3aa: CASFLRDSYEQYF
CDR3nt: TGTGCCAGCTTTCTCCGGGACTCTTATGAACAGTACTTC

len: 15
v_gene: TRBV19
j_gene: TRBJ2-5
abundance: many
d_gene: .
CDR3aa: CASSIVWTGQETQYF
CDR3nt: TGTGCCAGTAGTATTGTCTGGACCGGCCAAGAGACCCAGTACTTC